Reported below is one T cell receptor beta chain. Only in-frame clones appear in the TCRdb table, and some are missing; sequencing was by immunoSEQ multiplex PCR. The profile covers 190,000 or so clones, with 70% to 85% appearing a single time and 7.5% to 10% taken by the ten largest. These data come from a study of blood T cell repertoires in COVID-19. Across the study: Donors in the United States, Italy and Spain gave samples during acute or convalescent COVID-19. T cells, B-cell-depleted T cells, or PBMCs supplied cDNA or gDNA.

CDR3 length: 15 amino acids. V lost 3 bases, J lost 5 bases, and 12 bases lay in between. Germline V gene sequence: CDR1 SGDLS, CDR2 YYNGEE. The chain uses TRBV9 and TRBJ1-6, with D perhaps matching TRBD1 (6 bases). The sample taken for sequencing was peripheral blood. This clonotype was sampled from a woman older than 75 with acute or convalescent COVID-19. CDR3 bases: TGTGCCAGCAGCGAAACAGGGATCAATAATTCACCCCTCCACTTT. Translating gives CASSETGINNSPLHF.